These T cell receptor beta chains were read from a single sample in a study of OX40 agonist ivuxolimab in advanced cancers. Measured with immunoSEQ multiplex PCR; TCRdb has only the in-frame clones, and not every one. In the table there are approximately 76,000 clones, about 88% of which are singletons. The starting material was CD4+ or CD8+ T cells sorted from blood, obtained in a trial of the OX40 agonist ivuxolimab. All receptors derive from an adult with an advanced solid tumor such as melanoma, head and neck, liver or kidney cancer. The conserved cysteine and the conserved F or W are not part of the CDR3 here.

j_gene	v_gene	CDR3aa
TRBJ2-2	TRBV19	ASSITGVGTGELF
TRBJ1-4	TRBV30	AWSGQGREKLF
TRBJ1-4	TRBV5-6	ASSLKGGAFREKLF
TRBJ2-1	TRBV2	ASRVPGNEQF
TRBJ2-3	TRBV19	ASLGKRDTQY
TRBJ1-3	TRBV28	ASSLGGATSGNTIY
TRBJ2-3	TRBV6-1	ASRTRGADTQY
TRBJ2-4	TRBV2	ASSDRGSIIQY
TRBJ1-2	TRBV11-2	ASGYRGWDGYT
TRBJ1-2	TRBV5-1	ASRPLGGRDYGYT
TRBJ1-1	TRBV30	AWSITNTEAF
TRBJ1-1	TRBV4-1	ASSQRTAFLNTEAF
TRBJ2-7	TRBV6-5	ASRAVGDYEQY
TRBJ2-3	TRBV9	ASSVVSATDTQY
TRBJ1-4	TRBV6-5	ASSPQGAANEKLF
TRBJ1-4	TRBV30	AWSARGVNEKLF
TRBJ2-4	TRBV19	ASSKRGGRNIQY
TRBJ2-1	TRBV11-2	ASTSLAGFYNEQF
TRBJ2-2	TRBV6-4	ASSETGGITGELF
TRBJ1-1	TRBV18	ASSSMSTGNTEAF
TRBJ2-2	TRBV10-3	AIRIGSAGQNTGELF
TRBJ1-5	TRBV5-8	ASPFGGSNQPQH
TRBJ2-5	TRBV5-1	ASSLSLGQKETQY
TRBJ2-1	TRBV7-9	ASSFTQVVGEQF
TRBJ2-3	TRBV7-9	ASSQISDTQY
TRBJ1-6	TRBV5-1	ASSPCPLH
TRBJ2-1	TRBV18	ASSQSDGDEQF
TRBJ2-1	TRBV5-1	ASTYLGRGYNEQF
TRBJ1-1	TRBV19	ASSIDRATEAF
TRBJ2-5	TRBV5-6	ASSLGPPGTSVQETQY
TRBJ1-3	TRBV7-2	ASSRTVSSGNTIY
TRBJ2-7	TRBV19	ASSIARTGGYEQY
TRBJ2-7	TRBV6-6	ASSPGQYYEQY
TRBJ2-7	TRBV4-1	ASSHKGDYSDEQY
TRBJ2-5	TRBV11-2	ASSLGQRETQY